This TCR beta chain stems from a study of memory B cells and T cells in multiple sclerosis. Clones were sequenced by immunoSEQ multiplex PCR, and TCRdb holds only the in-frame ones, with some missing. This table has approximately 7,800 clones, about three fifths appearing once. Study-wide findings and caveats: Compartments had unequal clone-set sizes, affecting shared clonotype counts.

This CDR3 is 16 amino acids long. The ends lost 1 base at V and 5 bases at J; junction bases unmatched: 7. Looked up from germline, CDR1 is MNHEY and CDR2 is SMNVEV (reference sequence). This clone has more than one count but fewer than ten. Its antigen is not identified. The specimen was memory (CD45RO+) CD8+ T cells from blood. The genes are TRBV27 and TRBJ2-1; 8 nucleotides match TRBD2. The clonotype was recovered from a human donor with multiple sclerosis. DNA of the CDR3: TGTGCCAGCAGTTTATATGGTAGCGGGGTGAACAATGAGCAGTTCTTC. Its translation: CASSLYGSGVNNEQFF.